Below, 22 T cell receptor beta chains from the same sample are listed, as sequenced in a study of T cell responses to AZD1222 COVID-19 vaccine. TCRdb's table, derived via immunoSEQ multiplex PCR, lists solely in-frame clones and lacks some. This table has about 130,000 clones, around 90% appearing once. The material was peripheral blood, obtained on day 0 of AZD1222 vaccination. These receptors originate from an adult in good health.

The chain combines TRBV30 with TRBJ1-5; D is unresolved. Germline CDR1 is GTSNPN and CDR2 is SVGIG (reference sequence). Trimming took 2 bases from V and 5 from J, leaving 10 bases between them. This CDR3 spans 13 amino acids. The CDR3 nucleotides read TGTGCCTGGAGTACGGCTAGGGATCAGCCCCAGCATTTT. It yields the protein CAWSTARDQPQHF.

V gene TRBV29-1 combines with J gene TRBJ1-2, with a possible D match to TRBD1 (6 bases). This CDR3 comprises 12 residues. Germline CDR1 is SQVTM and CDR2 is ANQGSEA. Trimming cost V 7 bases and J 5 bases, with 14 bases left between them. The DNA of the CDR3 is TGCAGCGGTGGACAGCTTCGATATGGCTACACCTTC. Its translation: CSGGQLRYGYTF.

The chain has TRBV12-3 or TRBV12-4 and TRBJ1-2, with a possible D match to TRBD1 (5 bases). Trimming left V 3 bases short and J 8 bases short, with 10 bases between. The CDR3 totals 12 residues. CDR3 nucleotide sequence: TGTGCCAGCAGTTTGGGGGTGAGGGGCTACACCTTC. Translated: CASSLGVRGYTF.

The V and J genes are TRBV19 and TRBJ2-1, with D possibly matching TRBD2 (5 bases). V was cut by 6 bases and J by 6 bases, with 12 bases left in between. The CDR3 extends over 13 amino acids. Germline CDR1 LNHDA, CDR2 SQIVND (reference sequence). The CDR3 reads CASSPSSSNEQFF. CDR3 sequence (DNA): TGTGCCAGTAGCCCTAGCAGTAGCAATGAGCAGTTCTTC.

The chain couples TRBV10-3 to TRBJ2-5; D might be TRBD1 or TRBD2, each matching 5 bases. The V and J ends lost 8 bases and 3 bases respectively, with 13 bases between them. The CDR3 is 13 amino acids. CDR1 is ENHRY and CDR2 is SYGVKD in the germline V gene. Here the CDR3 reads CAIGRDGEETQYF. CDR3 coding DNA: TGTGCCATCGGTCGGGACGGGGAAGAGACCCAGTACTTC.

The CDR3 loop is CASSLHGESSPLHF. As DNA, the CDR3 is TGCGCCAGCAGCTTGCATGGGGAGAGTTCACCCCTCCACTTT. The chain links TRBV5-1 to TRBJ1-6; unclear D gene. Germline V gene data show CDR1 as SGHRS and CDR2 as YFSETQ. V lost 1 base and J lost 9, with 11 bases in between. The CDR3 is 14 amino acids.

The chain combines TRBV18 with TRBJ1-1; D gene uncertain. CDR3 length: 12 residues. Trimming removed 5 bases at V and 6 bases at J, with 10 bases between. CDR1 is KGHSH and CDR2 is LQKENI in the germline V gene. CDR3 coding DNA: TGTGCCAGCTCAGAACAAAGGGCTGAAGCTTTCTTT. Its protein is CASSEQRAEAFF.

The chain uses TRBV6-1 and TRBJ2-7, with a possible D match to TRBD1 (6 bases). With 7 bases removed from V and 1 base from J, the gap between germline ends came to 17 bases. CDR3 length equals 15 residues. CDR1 is MNHNS and CDR2 is SASEGT in the germline V gene. CDR3 nucleotide sequence: TGTGCCAGCAAGAGACAGGAATCACCGTCCTACGAGCAGTACTTC. This encodes CASKRQESPSYEQYF.

This chain links TRBV9 with TRBJ2-3; 9 nucleotides align to TRBD1. Germline V gene data show CDR1 as SGDLS and CDR2 as YYNGEE. The CDR3 spans 15 residues. The junction had 7 bases not matched to a gene; V was cut back by 4 bases and J by 4 bases. The CDR3 DNA follows: TGTGCCAGCAGCCCCGGGACAGGGCGGCCAGATACGCAGTATTTT. Amino acid sequence: CASSPGTGRPDTQYF. The variable domain in full, completed from reference TRBV9 and TRBJ2-3, reads DSGVTQTPKHLITATGQRVTLRCSPRSGDLSVYWYQQSLDQGLQFLIQYYNGEERAKGNILERFSAQQFPDLHSELNLSSLELGDSALYFCASSPGTGRPDTQYFGPGTRLTVL.

The chain employs TRBV3-1 (or the pseudogene TRBV3-2) and TRBJ1-1, with D possibly being TRBD1 (6 bases). From germline, CDR1 is LGHDT and CDR2 YNNKEL (reference sequence). The ends were cut back, 1 base at V and 3 bases at J, with 12 bases in the middle. This CDR3 region has 15 residues. The CDR3 DNA reads TGTGCCAGCAGCCAAGCCTCACAGGGACACACTGAAGCTTTCTTT. It encodes CASSQASQGHTEAFF.

CDR3 protein: CASSSLQETQYF. The CDR3 DNA reads as TGTGCCAGCAGTTCCCTCCAAGAGACCCAGTACTTC. The V gene is TRBV27, the J gene TRBJ2-5; D gene uncertain. The CDR3 totals 12 residues. Germline CDR1 MNHEY, CDR2 SMNVEV (reference sequence). Trimming pared 4 bases from V and 1 base from J, leaving 4 bases between.

This CDR3 is CASTRERSGFETQYF. CDR3 nucleotides: TGTGCCAGCACCAGAGAGAGGTCAGGGTTTGAGACCCAGTACTTC. The chain uses TRBV9 and TRBJ2-5, with D possibly being TRBD1 (5 bases). This CDR3 spans 15 amino acids. CDR1 is SGDLS, CDR2 YYNGEE, per germline. Trimming shortened V by 6 bases and J by 5 bases, and 20 bases separated the two germline ends. Looking up the rest from reference TRBV9 and TRBJ2-5 gives the full variable domain: DSGVTQTPKHLITATGQRVTLRCSPRSGDLSVYWYQQSLDQGLQFLIQYYNGEERAKGNILERFSAQQFPDLHSELNLSSLELGDSALYFCASTRERSGFETQYFGPGTRLLVL.

This chain uses TRBV19 with TRBJ2-7, with a weak D call TRBD1 (6 bases). There are 14 residues in the CDR3. V dropped 6 bases and J dropped 0 bases, with 12 bases sitting between them. CDR1 is LNHDA and CDR2 is SQIVND in the germline V gene (reference sequence). The DNA of the CDR3 is TGTGCCAGTAGAAAACAGGGATCCTCCTACGAGCAGTACTTC. Protein sequence: CASRKQGSSYEQYF.

V gene TRBV2 combines with J gene TRBJ1-5; 7 bases are a match to TRBD1. J was trimmed by 9 bases and V by 1 base; bases with no gene match: 6. The germline V gene has CDR1 SNHLY and CDR2 FYNNEI. The CDR3 runs to 14 residues. The CDR3 DNA reads TGTGCCAGCAGTGAAGAACAGGGGAGTGGGCCCCAGCATTTT. Protein: CASSEEQGSGPQHF.

The rearrangement uses TRBV30 and TRBJ2-6; 7 bases are a match to TRBD1. This CDR3 is 16 amino acids long. Trimming took 3 bases from V and 2 from J; bases not matched to a gene: 7. CDR1 is GTSNPN, CDR2 SVGIG, per germline (reference sequence). CDR3 in DNA: TGTGCCTGGAGCCGCGACAGGGTGCCTGGGGCCAACGTCCTGACTTTC. It codes for CAWSRDRVPGANVLTF.

The chain combines TRBV6-1 with TRBJ1-5, with D maybe TRBD1 (5 bases). CDR1 and CDR2 (germline): MNHNS, SASEGT. Trimming took 2 bases from V and 7 from J, leaving 12 bases between them. This CDR3 comprises 14 residues. For the CDR3, the DNA is TGTGCCAGCAGTGAATGGGGGGAGGCCCAGCCCCAGCATTTT. It yields the protein CASSEWGEAQPQHF.

Concerning this clone itself: The same CDR3 arises from other DNA sequences in this sample as well. V is TRBV5-1 and J is TRBJ2-3; no clear D. With 0 bases removed from V and 0 bases from J, the gap between germline ends came to 5 bases. The CDR3 has 14 amino acids. Germline values: CDR1 SGHRS, CDR2 YFSETQ. CDR3 nucleotide sequence: TGCGCCAGCAGCTTGGGCGGTAGCACAGATACGCAGTATTTT. The encoded protein is CASSLGGSTDTQYF.

The rearrangement uses TRBV19 and TRBJ1-3, with D tentatively TRBD1 (6 bases). This CDR3 comprises 14 residues. The germline gives CDR1 LNHDA, CDR2 SQIVND (reference sequence). Between the trimmed V and J ends, which lost 6 bases and 4 bases, there was a span of 13 bases. In DNA, the CDR3 is TGTGCCAGTAGATCCTCGGGGGGCGGAAACACCATATATTTT. This sequence encodes CASRSSGGGNTIYF.

J is TRBJ1-6 and V is TRBV6-4; D call uncertain. Germline CDR1 is MRHNA and CDR2 is SNTAGT. The CDR3 totals 13 residues. Trimming pared 0 bases from V and 10 bases from J, leaving 7 bases between. DNA of the CDR3: TGTGCCAGCAGTGACTCGAGATCCTCACCCCTCCACTTT. Encoded protein: CASSDSRSSPLHF.

V usage is TRBV19 and J usage is TRBJ1-3, with a tentative D call TRBD1 (6 bases). Trimming pared 5 bases from V and 0 bases from J, leaving 32 bases between. The CDR3 covers 22 residues. Germline values: CDR1 LNHDA, CDR2 SQIVND (reference sequence). Here the CDR3 reads CASSSTARGGWGPTNSGNTIYF. The CDR3 bases are TGTGCCAGTAGTTCGACCGCCCGCGGGGGTTGGGGGCCTACTAACTCTGGAAACACCATATATTTT.

The CDR3 DNA follows: TGTGCCAGCAGCTTAGGCGGGACAGGATATAATTCACCCCTCCACTTT. Translated, it gives CASSLGGTGYNSPLHF. The chain carries TRBV7-6 and TRBJ1-6; 8 bases map to TRBD1. This CDR3 comprises 16 residues. V was clipped by 1 base and J by 4 bases; unmatched bases: 3. The germline V gene encodes CDR1 SGHVS and CDR2 FNYEAQ.

This chain connects TRBV11-2 to TRBJ2-5; 9 positions agree with TRBD2. The CDR3 sequence is 16 residues long. Unmatched junction bases numbered 12, after V lost 4 bases and J lost 6 bases. Germline V gene sequence: CDR1 SGHAT, CDR2 FQNNGV. The CDR3 DNA sequence: TGTGCCAGCAGCTCCCTCCTGGGCGGGGGGGCAAAGACCCAGTACTTC. It is translated as CASSSLLGGGAKTQYF.